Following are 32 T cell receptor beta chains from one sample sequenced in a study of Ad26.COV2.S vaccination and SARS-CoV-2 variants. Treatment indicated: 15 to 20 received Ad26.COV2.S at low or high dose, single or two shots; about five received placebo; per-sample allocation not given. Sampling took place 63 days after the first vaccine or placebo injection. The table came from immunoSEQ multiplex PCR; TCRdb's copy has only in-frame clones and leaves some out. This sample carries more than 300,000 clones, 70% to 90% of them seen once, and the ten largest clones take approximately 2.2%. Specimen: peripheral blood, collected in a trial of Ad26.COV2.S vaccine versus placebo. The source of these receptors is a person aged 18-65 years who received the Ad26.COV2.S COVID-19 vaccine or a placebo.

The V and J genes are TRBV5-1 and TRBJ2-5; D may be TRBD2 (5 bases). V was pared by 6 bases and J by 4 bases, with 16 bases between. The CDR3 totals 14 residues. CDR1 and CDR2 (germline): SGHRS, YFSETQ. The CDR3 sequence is CASKDSRGAETQYF. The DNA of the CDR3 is TGCGCCAGCAAGGATAGTCGGGGAGCAGAGACCCAGTACTTC.

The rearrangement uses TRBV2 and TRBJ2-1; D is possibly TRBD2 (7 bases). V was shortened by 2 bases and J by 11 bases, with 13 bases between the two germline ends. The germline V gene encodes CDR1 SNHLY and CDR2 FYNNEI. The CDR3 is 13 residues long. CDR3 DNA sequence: TGTGCCAGCAGTGAATCACGGGGGGCCCAGCAGTTCTTC. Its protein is CASSESRGAQQFF.

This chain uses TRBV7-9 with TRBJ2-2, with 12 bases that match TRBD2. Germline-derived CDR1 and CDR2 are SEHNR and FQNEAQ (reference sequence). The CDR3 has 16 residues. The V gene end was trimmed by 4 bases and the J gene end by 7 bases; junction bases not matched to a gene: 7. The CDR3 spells CASSYPSGGANGELFF. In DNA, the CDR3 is TGTGCCAGCAGCTACCCTAGCGGGGGGGCGAACGGGGAGCTGTTTTTT.

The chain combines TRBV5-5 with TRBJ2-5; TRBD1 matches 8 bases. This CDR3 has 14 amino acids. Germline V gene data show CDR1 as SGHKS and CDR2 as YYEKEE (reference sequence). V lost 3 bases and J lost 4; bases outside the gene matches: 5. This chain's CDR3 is CASSSRTGSETQYF. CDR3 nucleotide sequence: TGTGCCAGCAGCTCGCGGACAGGGTCAGAGACCCAGTACTTC.

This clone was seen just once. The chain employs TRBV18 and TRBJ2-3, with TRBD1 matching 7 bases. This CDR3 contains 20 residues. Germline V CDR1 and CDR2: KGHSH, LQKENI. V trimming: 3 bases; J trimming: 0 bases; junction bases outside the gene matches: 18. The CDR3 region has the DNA TGTGCCAGCTCACCCTATCCTAAAGGGGGCGCCGAGTTCAGCACAGATACGCAGTATTTT. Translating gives CASSPYPKGGAEFSTDTQYF.

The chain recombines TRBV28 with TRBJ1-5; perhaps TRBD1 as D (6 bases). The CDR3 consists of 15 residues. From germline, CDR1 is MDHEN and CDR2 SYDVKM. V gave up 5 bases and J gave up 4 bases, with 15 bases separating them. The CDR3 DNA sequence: TGTGCCAGCAGTCCTCGGGGGACACCAAATCAGCCCCAGCATTTT. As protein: CASSPRGTPNQPQHF.

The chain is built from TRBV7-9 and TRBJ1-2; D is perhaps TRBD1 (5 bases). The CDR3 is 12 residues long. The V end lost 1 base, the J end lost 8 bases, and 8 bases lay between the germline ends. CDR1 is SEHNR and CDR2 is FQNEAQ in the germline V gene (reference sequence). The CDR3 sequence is CASSLVGAGYTF. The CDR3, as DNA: TGTGCCAGCAGCTTAGTCGGGGCGGGCTACACCTTC.

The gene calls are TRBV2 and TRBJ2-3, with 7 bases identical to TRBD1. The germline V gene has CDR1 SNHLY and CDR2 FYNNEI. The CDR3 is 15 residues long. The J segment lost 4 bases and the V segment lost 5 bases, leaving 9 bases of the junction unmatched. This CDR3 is CASSSRTGAADTQYF. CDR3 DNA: TGTGCCAGCAGTTCTCGGACAGGAGCCGCAGATACGCAGTATTTT.

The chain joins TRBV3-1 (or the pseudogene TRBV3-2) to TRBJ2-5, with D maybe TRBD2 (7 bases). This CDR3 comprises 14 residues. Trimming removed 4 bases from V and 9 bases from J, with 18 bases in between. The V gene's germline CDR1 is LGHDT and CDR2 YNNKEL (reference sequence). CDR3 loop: CASSLRAGANAQYF. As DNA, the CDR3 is TGTGCCAGCAGCCTACGGGCGGGGGCGAACGCCCAGTACTTC.

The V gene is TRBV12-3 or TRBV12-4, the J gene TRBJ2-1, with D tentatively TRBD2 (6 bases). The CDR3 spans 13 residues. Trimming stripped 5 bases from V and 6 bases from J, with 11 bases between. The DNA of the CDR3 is TGTGCCAGCAGTCCCTTACTAGCCAATGAGCAGTTCTTC. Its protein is CASSPLLANEQFF.

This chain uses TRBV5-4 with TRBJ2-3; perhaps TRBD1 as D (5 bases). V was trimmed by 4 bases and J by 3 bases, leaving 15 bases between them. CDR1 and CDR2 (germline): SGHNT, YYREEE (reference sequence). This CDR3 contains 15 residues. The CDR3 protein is CASSPQGLLTDTQYF. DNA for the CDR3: TGTGCCAGCAGCCCCCAGGGTCTCCTTACAGATACGCAGTATTTT.

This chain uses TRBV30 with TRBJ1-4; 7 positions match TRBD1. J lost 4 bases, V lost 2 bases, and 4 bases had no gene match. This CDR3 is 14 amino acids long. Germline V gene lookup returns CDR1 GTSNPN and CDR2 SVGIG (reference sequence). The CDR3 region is CAWSSTGYNEKLFF. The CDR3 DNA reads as TGTGCCTGGAGTTCGACAGGGTATAATGAAAAACTGTTTTTT. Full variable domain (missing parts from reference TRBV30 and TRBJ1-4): SQTIHQWPATLVQPVGSPLSLECTVEGTSNPNLYWYRQAAGRGLQLLFYSVGIGQISSEVPQNLSASRPQDRQFILSSKKLLLSDSGFYLCAWSSTGYNEKLFFGSGTQLSVL.

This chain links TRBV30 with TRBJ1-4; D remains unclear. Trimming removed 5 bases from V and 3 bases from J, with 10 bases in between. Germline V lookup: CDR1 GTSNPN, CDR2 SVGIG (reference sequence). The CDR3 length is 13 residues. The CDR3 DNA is TGTGCCTGGGGAGGAAGTCCTAATGAAAAACTGTTTTTT. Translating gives CAWGGSPNEKLFF.

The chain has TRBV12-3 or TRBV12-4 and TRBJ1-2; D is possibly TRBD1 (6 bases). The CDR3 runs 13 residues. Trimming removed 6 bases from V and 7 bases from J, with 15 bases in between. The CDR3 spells CASRPQGTRGYTF. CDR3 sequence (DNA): TGTGCCAGCAGGCCACAGGGTACTCGTGGCTACACCTTC.

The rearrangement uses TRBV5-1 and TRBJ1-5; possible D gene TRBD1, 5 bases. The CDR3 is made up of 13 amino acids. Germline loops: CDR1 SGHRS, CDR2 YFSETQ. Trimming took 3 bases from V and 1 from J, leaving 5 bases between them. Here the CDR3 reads CASSWDSNQPQHF. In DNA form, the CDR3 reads TGCGCCAGCAGCTGGGACAGCAATCAGCCCCAGCATTTT.

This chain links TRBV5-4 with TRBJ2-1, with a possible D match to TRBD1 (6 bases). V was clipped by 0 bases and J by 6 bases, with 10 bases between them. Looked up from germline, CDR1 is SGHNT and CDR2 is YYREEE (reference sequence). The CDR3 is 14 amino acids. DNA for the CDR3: TGTGCCAGCAGCTTGGCCGGACAGAGCAATGAGCAGTTCTTC. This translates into CASSLAGQSNEQFF.

The CDR3 sequence: CASSRGRVNTEAFF. The CDR3 DNA follows: TGTGCCAGCTCAAGAGGGAGGGTGAACACTGAAGCTTTCTTT. The chain joins TRBV18 to TRBJ1-1; D is undetermined. Germline CDR1 KGHSH, CDR2 LQKENI. This CDR3 comprises 14 residues. V lost 5 bases to trimming and J lost 0 bases, with 10 bases between them. The variable domain in full, with the rest retrieved from reference TRBV18 and TRBJ1-1, is NAGVMQNPRHLVRRRGQEARLRCSPMKGHSHVYWYRQLPEEGLKFMVYLQKENIIDESGMPKERFSAEFPKEGPSILRIQQVVRGDSAAYFCASSRGRVNTEAFFGQGTRLTVV.

The chain's CDR3 is CASSLMTSYSPLHF. DNA of the CDR3: TGTGCCAGCAGCTTAATGACTTCTTATTCACCCCTCCACTTT. The chain uses TRBV7-9 and TRBJ1-6; D is undetermined. V gave up 2 bases and J gave up 8 bases, with 10 bases separating them. CDR1 and CDR2 (germline): SEHNR, FQNEAQ (reference sequence). The CDR3 contains 14 residues.

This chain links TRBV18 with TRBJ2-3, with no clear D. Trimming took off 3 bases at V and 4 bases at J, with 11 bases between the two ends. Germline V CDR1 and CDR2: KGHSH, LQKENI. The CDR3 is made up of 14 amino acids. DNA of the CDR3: TGTGCCAGCTCACCTACTCGAAACCCAGATACGCAGTATTTT. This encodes CASSPTRNPDTQYF.

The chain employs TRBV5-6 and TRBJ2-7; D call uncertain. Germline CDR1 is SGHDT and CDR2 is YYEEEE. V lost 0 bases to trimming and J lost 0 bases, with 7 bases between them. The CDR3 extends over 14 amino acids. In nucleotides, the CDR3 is TGTGCCAGCAGCTTGGGGTACGGCTCCTACGAGCAGTACTTC. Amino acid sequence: CASSLGYGSYEQYF.

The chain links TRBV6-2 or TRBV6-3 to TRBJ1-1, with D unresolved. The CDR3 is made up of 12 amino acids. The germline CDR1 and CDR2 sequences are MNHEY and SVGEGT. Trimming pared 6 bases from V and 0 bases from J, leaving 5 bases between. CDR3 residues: CASSYMNTEAFF. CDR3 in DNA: TGTGCCAGCAGCTATATGAACACTGAAGCTTTCTTT.

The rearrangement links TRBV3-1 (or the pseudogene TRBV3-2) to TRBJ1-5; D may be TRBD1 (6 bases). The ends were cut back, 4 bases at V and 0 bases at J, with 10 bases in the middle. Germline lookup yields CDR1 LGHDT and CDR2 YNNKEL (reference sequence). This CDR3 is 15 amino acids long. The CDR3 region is CASSLGAYSNQPQHF. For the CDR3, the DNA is TGTGCCAGCAGCCTGGGGGCGTATAGCAATCAGCCCCAGCATTTT.

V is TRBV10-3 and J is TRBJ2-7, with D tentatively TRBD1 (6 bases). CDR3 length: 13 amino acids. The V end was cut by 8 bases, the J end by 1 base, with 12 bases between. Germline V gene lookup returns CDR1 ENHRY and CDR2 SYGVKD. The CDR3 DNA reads TGTGCCATCTTGGACAGATTATCCTACGAGCAGTACTTC. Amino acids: CAILDRLSYEQYF.

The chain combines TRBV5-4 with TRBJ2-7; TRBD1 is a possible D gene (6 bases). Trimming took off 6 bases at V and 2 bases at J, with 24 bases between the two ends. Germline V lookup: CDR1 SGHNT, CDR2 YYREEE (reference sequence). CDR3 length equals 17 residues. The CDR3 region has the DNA TGTGCCAGCAACTCCGAGGAATTCGGGACAAGGACCTACGAGCAGTACTTC. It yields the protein CASNSEEFGTRTYEQYF. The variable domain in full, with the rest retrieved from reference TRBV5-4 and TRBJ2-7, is ETGVTQSPTHLIKTRGQQVTLRCSSQSGHNTVSWYQQALGQGPQFIFQYYREEENGRGNFPPRFSGLQFPNYSSELNVNALELDDSALYLCASNSEEFGTRTYEQYFGPGTRLTVT.

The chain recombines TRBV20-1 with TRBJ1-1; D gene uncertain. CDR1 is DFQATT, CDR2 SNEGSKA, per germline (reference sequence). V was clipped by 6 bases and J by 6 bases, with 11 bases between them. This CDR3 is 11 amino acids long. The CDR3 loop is CSAADVPEAFF. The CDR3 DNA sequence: TGCAGTGCCGCCGATGTCCCTGAAGCTTTCTTT.

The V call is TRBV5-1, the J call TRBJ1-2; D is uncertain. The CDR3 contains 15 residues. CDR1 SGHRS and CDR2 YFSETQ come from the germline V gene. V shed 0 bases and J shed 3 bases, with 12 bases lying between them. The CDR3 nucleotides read TGCGCCAGCAGCTTGGGCACCCACCCGGACTATGGCTACACCTTC. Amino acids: CASSLGTHPDYGYTF. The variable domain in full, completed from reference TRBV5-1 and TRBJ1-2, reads KAGVTQTPRYLIKTRGQQVTLSCSPISGHRSVSWYQQTPGQGLQFLFEYFSETQRNKGNFPGRFSGRQFSNSRSEMNVSTLELGDSALYLCASSLGTHPDYGYTFGSGTRLTVV.

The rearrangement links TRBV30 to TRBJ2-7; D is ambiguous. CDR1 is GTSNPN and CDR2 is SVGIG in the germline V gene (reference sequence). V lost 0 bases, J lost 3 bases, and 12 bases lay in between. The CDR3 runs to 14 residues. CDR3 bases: TGTGCCTGGAGTGTTGGCCAGGCCATCTACGAGCAGTACTTC. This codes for CAWSVGQAIYEQYF.

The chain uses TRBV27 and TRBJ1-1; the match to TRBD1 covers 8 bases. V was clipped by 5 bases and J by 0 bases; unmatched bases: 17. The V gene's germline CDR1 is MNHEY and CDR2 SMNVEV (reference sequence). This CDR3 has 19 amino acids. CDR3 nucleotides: TGTGCCAGCAGTCCCACCTTGGGGGACAGGTTGGGGATGAACACTGAAGCTTTCTTT. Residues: CASSPTLGDRLGMNTEAFF.

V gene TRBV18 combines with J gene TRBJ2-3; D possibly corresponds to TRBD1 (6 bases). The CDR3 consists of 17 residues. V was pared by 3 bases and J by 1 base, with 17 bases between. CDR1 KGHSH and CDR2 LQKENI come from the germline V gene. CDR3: CASSPTWGRSGTDTQYF. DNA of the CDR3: TGTGCCAGCTCACCCACCTGGGGGCGCTCCGGCACAGATACGCAGTATTTT.

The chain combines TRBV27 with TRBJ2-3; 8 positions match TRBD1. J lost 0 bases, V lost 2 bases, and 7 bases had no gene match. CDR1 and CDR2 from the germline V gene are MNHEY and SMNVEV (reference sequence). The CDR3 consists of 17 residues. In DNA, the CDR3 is TGTGCCAGCAGTTTAGCCCCGACAGGGGCTAGCACAGATACGCAGTATTTT. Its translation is CASSLAPTGASTDTQYF.

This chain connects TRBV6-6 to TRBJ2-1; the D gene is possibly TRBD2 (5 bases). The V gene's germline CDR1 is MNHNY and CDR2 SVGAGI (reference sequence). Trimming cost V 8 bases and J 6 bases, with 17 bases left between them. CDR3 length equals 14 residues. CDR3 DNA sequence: TGTGCCAGCTCCTCAAGGAGCGGATTCAATGAGCAGTTCTTC. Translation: CASSSRSGFNEQFF.

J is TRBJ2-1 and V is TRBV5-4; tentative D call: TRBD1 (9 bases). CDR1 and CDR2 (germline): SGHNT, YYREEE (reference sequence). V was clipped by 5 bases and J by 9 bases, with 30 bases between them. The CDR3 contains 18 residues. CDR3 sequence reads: CASSSARGGTGLRGEQFF. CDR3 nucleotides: TGTGCCAGCAGTTCTGCACGCGGGGGGACAGGGTTAAGGGGTGAGCAGTTCTTC.